These T cell receptor beta chains were read from a single sample in a study of a mutant IDH1 vaccine in newly diagnosed glioma. Here immunoSEQ multiplex PCR was the method, and the copy in TCRdb shows in-frame clones only, minus some. Among about 41,000 clones listed, about four fifths were seen once. Their antigen targets remain unknown. This material consisted of PBMCs, taken from a glioma patient whose treatment included an IDH1 peptide vaccine. These receptors all come from a woman between 40 and 55 years old with glioma. Some clones in this sample may be carry-over from other donors' samples. CDR3s include the opening cysteine and the closing phenylalanine or tryptophan. D genes are given only for firm matches. Clone size is stated in some rows and not others, as once, few, many or a class when expanded.

J gene | clone size | V gene | D gene | CDR3 DNA | CDR3 protein
TRBJ2-3 | NA | TRBV7-2 | TRBD2 | TGTGCCAGCAGCTCCCAGCGGGGGGGAGGCACAGATACGCAGTATTTT | CASSSQRGGGTDTQYF
TRBJ2-5 | NA | TRBV7-7 | NA | TGTGCTAGCAGCCTCTCTAGCATGGTCGGGCCCCAGTACTTC | CASSLSSMVGPQYF
TRBJ2-3 | NA | TRBV7-8 | NA | TGTGCCAGCAGCCCGATGACAGTCTTCGCAGATACGCAGTATTTT | CASSPMTVFADTQYF
TRBJ2-5 | NA | TRBV7-3 | NA | TGTGCCAGCAGCTTAACAAATACCGAAGAGACCCAGTACTTC | CASSLTNTEETQYF
TRBJ2-1 | once | TRBV5-4 | NA | TGTGCCAGCAGCTTCCCCTACAATGAGCAGTTCTTC | CASSFPYNEQFF
TRBJ1-1 | NA | TRBV29-1 | NA | TGCAGCGTAGGACAATCCGAAGCTTTCTTT | CSVGQSEAFF
TRBJ2-7 | once | TRBV5-1 | NA | TGCGCCAGCAGCCCTTACAGGGTATCCTACGAGCAGTACTTC | CASSPYRVSYEQYF
TRBJ1-2 | NA | TRBV14 | NA | TGTGCCAGCAGCCGATTTTTTGCACCAATCTATGGCTACACCTTC | CASSRFFAPIYGYTF
TRBJ2-7 | once | TRBV30 | NA | TGTGCCTACTTTGGGGAGCCAGACTACGAGCAGTACTTC | CAYFGEPDYEQYF
TRBJ2-7 | NA | TRBV7-2 | TRBD1 | TGTGCCAGCAGCTTGGACAGGGGCCGCGAGCAGTACTTC | CASSLDRGREQYF
TRBJ2-3 | few | TRBV30 | TRBD2 | TGTGCCTGGAGTGCCCGACTAGCGGGCGTTAGCACAGATACGCAGTATTTT | CAWSARLAGVSTDTQYF
TRBJ1-4 | NA | TRBV7-8 | TRBD1 | TGTGCCAGCAGCTCGGCCGGGACAGGGGGCGAAAAACTGTTTTTT | CASSSAGTGGEKLFF
TRBJ2-1 | NA | TRBV7-6 | NA | TGTGCCAGCAGCCGGGACTCCCAGGGCCTCAATGAGCAGTTCTTC | CASSRDSQGLNEQFF
TRBJ2-2 | NA | TRBV9 | NA | TGTGCCAGCAGGGCAGGGAGCACCGGGGAGCTGTTTTTT | CASRAGSTGELFF
TRBJ2-7 | NA | TRBV6-5 | NA | TGTGCCAGCAGTAACCCCCCCCTCGAGCAGTACTTC | CASSNPPLEQYF
TRBJ2-3 | NA | TRBV4-3 | TRBD2 | TGCGCCAGCAGCCAAGAAGCTAGCGGGGGTCCTTCTAGCACAGATACGCAGTATTTT | CASSQEASGGPSSTDTQYF
TRBJ2-7 | NA | TRBV7-2 | NA | TGTGCCAGCAGCCCGGACTATGAGACGGGCGAGCAGTACTTC | CASSPDYETGEQYF
TRBJ2-3 | NA | TRBV7-2 | TRBD2 | TGTGCCAGCAGCTTCCCCCAACTAGCGGGGGGTAGCACAGATACGCAGTATTTT | CASSFPQLAGGSTDTQYF
TRBJ2-5 | NA | TRBV7-8 | TRBD2 | TGTGCCAGCAGCTTAATGGGACGGGGGGAAGAGACCCAGTACTTC | CASSLMGRGEETQYF
TRBJ2-5 | once | TRBV4-3 | NA | TGCGCCAGCACCCGCAAACTTGGGACGCAAGAGACCCAGTACTTC | CASTRKLGTQETQYF
TRBJ2-5 | NA | TRBV5-5 | NA | TGTGCCAGCAGCCCCGGGACTCTCAGTACCACGGTTGAGACCCAGTACTTC | CASSPGTLSTTVETQYF